The sequence of this T cell receptor beta chain was determined in a study of CD8+ T cells in alopecia areata. The study, taken as a whole, reports: Sequencing of scalp samples also captures resident alphabeta T cells of normal skin.

In regard to this clone: Its antigen is undetermined.

cDNA serving as the sequencing template came from extracted, reverse transcribed RNA. Measured with immunoSEQ multiplex PCR; TCRdb has only the in-frame clones, and not every one. Found here are around 150,000 clones, approximately 56% of them singletons; the top ten hold just over 35%. The trim removed 4 bases at V and 6 bases at J, leaving 15 bases unmatched. The CDR3 length is 18 residues. The germline V gene encodes CDR1 SGHNT and CDR2 YYREEE (reference sequence). Cell sorting was applied to PBMCs, and CD4+ and CD8+ T cells were collected. The TCR comes from a human donor in good health. The specimen sequenced was CD8+ T cells sorted from blood. The chain recombines TRBV5-4 with TRBJ2-2, with TRBD2 matching over 10 bases. CDR3: CASSARLEREGPPGELFF. The CDR3 bases are TGTGCCAGCAGCGCACGATTGGAGCGGGAGGGCCCTCCCGGGGAGCTGTTTTTT.